This TCR beta chain was captured by sequencing in a study of blood T cell repertoires in COVID-19. Study details: From T cells, B-cell-depleted T cells, or PBMCs came the material, which was cDNA or gDNA.

Sequenced by immunoSEQ multiplex PCR; TCRdb stores in-frame clones only, minus some. The sample lists roughly 87,000 clones, less than 80% occurring once. The CDR3 extends over 15 amino acids. V dropped 5 bases and J dropped 4; count of bases not matched to a gene: 9. The germline V gene encodes CDR1 MNHNY and CDR2 SVGAGI (reference sequence). The receptor was isolated from a woman between 45 and 60 years old with acute or convalescent COVID-19. This chain joins TRBV6-6 and TRBJ2-7; 9 bases line up with TRBD1. Sequencing was performed on peripheral blood. For the CDR3, the DNA is TGTGCCAGCAGTCCCGACGGGACAGGGACGTACGAGCAGTACTTC. Translated: CASSPDGTGTYEQYF.